This entry describes one T cell receptor (beta chain). Researchers ran the PCR with 60 Vbeta and 13 Jbeta primers. Using immunoSEQ multiplex PCR, the repertoire was profiled, and TCRdb retains in-frame clones only, with some absent. The data contain under 200,000 clones, roughly 85% of them singletons. The data derive from a study of cytomegalovirus exposure and HLA in healthy donors. Germline V gives CDR1 SGHRS, CDR2 YFSETQ. The junction had 12 bases not matched to a gene; V was cut back by 4 bases and J by 5 bases. There are 16 residues in the CDR3. The clonotype originates from a man aged 40-49 years in good health and CMV-seronegative. J is TRBJ2-1 and V is TRBV5-1; 7 nucleotides line up with TRBD2. What was sequenced was PBMCs. CDR3 amino acids: CASSIVGAGVNNEQFF. The DNA for the CDR3 is TGCGCCAGCAGCATTGTAGGGGCGGGAGTGAACAATGAGCAGTTCTTC.